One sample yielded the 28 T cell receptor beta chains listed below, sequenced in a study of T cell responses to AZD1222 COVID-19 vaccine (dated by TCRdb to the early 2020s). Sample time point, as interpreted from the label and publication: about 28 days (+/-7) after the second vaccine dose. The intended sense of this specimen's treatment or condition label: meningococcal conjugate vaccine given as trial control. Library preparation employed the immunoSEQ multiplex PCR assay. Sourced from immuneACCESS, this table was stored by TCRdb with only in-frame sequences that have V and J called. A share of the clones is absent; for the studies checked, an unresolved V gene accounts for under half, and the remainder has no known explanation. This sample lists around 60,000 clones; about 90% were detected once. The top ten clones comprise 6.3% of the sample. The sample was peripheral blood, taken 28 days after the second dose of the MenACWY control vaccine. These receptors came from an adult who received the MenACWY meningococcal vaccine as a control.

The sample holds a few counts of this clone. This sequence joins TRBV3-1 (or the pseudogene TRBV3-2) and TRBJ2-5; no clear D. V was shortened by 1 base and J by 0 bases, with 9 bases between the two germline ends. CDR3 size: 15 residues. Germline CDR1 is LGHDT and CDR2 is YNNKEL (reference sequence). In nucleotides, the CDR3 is TGTGCCAGCAGCCAAGGGGGATATGACCAAGAGACCCAGTACTTC. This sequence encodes CASSQGGYDQETQYF.

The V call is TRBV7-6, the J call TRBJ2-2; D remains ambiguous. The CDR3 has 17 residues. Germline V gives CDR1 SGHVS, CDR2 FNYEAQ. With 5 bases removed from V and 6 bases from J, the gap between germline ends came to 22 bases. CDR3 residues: CASSAPGVGARAGELFF. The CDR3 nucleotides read TGTGCCAGCAGCGCTCCTGGGGTCGGCGCAAGGGCCGGGGAGCTGTTTTTT.

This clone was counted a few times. In DNA, the CDR3 is TGTGCCAGCAGCTTAGGGTATTCGGATGGGGCTTTCTTT. Amino acids: CASSLGYSDGAFF. The chain links TRBV7-8 to TRBJ1-1; D not certain. Germline assignment: CDR1 SGHVS and CDR2 FQNEAQ. This CDR3 contains 13 residues. V was pared by 1 base and J by 11 bases, with 14 bases between.

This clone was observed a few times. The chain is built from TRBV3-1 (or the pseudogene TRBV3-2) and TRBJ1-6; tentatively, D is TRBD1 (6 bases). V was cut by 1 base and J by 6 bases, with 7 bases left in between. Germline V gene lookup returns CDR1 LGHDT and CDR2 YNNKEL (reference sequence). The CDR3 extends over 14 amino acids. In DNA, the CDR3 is TGTGCCAGCAGCCAAGGGGGGCTTAATTCACCCCTCCACTTT. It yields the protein CASSQGGLNSPLHF.

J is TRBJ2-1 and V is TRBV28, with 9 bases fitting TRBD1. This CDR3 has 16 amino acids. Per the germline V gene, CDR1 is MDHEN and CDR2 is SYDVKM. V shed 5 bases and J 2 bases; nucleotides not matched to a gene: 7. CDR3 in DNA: TGTGCCAGCAGTCCCGCACAGGGGGCAACCTACAATGAGCAGTTCTTC. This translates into CASSPAQGATYNEQFF.

The CDR3 here is CATSRGHTTYEQYF. The CDR3, as DNA: TGTGCCACCAGCAGGGGACATACGACCTACGAGCAGTACTTC. This sequence joins TRBV15 and TRBJ2-7, with D tentatively TRBD1 (6 bases). Looked up from germline, CDR1 is LNHNV and CDR2 is YYDKDF (reference sequence). V lost 3 bases and J 2 bases, leaving 11 bases between the germline ends. The CDR3 runs 14 residues.

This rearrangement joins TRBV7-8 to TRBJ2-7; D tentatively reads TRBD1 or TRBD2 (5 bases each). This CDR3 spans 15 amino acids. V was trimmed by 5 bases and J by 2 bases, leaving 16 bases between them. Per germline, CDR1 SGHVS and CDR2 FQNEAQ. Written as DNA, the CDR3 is TGTGCCAGCAGCCCCACAGGTGGGAGTACCTACGAGCAGTACTTC. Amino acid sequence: CASSPTGGSTYEQYF.

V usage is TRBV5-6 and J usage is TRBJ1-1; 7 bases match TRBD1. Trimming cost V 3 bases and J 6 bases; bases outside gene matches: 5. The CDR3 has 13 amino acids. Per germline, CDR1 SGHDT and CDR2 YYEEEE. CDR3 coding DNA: TGTGCCAGCAGCTCGACAGGGTTCCCTGAAGCTTTCTTT. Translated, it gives CASSSTGFPEAFF.

CDR3 DNA sequence: TGTGCCAGCAAGCCGAACAGCAACTCTGGAAACACCATATATTTT. Its translation: CASKPNSNSGNTIYF. The V gene is TRBV2, the J gene TRBJ1-3, with no clear D. Germline V gene data show CDR1 as SNHLY and CDR2 as FYNNEI. V was clipped by 7 bases and J by 0 bases, with 13 bases between them. The CDR3 has 15 amino acids.

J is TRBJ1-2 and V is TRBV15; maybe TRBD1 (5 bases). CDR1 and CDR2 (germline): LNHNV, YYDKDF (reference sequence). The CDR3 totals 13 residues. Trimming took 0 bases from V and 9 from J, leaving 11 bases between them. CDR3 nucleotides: TGTGCCACCAGCAGAGATCGGCAGGGAAGCTACACCTTC. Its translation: CATSRDRQGSYTF.

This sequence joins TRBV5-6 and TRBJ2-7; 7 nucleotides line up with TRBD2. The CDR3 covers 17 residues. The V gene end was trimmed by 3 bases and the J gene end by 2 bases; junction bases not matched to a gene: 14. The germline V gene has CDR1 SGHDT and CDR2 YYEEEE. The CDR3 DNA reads TGTGCCAGCAGCTCCCCCCGGGGGAGGGAATGGACCTACGAGCAGTACTTC. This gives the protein CASSSPRGREWTYEQYF. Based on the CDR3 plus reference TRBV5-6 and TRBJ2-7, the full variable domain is DAGVTQSPTHLIKTRGQQVTLRCSPKSGHDTVSWYQQALGQGPQFIFQYYEEEERQRGNFPDRFSGHQFPNYSSELNVNALLLGDSALYLCASSSPRGREWTYEQYFGPGTRLTVT.

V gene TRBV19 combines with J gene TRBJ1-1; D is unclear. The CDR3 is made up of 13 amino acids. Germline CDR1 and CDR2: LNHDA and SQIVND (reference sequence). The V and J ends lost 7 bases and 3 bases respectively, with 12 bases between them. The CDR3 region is CASKLDSDTEAFF. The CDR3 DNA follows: TGTGCCAGTAAACTGGATTCGGACACTGAAGCTTTCTTT.

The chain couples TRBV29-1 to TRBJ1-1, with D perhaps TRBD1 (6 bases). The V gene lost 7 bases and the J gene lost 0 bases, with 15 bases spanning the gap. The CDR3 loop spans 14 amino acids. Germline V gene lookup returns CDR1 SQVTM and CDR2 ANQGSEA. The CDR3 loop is CSALLGQMNTEAFF. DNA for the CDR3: TGCAGCGCTCTCCTAGGACAGATGAACACTGAAGCTTTCTTT.

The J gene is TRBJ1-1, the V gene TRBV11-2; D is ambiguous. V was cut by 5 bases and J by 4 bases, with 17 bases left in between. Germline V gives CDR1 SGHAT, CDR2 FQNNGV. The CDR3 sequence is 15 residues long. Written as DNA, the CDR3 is TGTGCCAGCAGCGGCCTGAGGTCTCCCCCCACTGAAGCTTTCTTT. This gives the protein CASSGLRSPPTEAFF.

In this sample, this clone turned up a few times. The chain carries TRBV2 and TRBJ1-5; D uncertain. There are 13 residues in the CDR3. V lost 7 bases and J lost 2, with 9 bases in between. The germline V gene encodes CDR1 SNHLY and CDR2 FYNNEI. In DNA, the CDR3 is TGTGCCAGCATGGCCGAAGGCAATCAGCCCCAGCATTTT. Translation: CASMAEGNQPQHF.

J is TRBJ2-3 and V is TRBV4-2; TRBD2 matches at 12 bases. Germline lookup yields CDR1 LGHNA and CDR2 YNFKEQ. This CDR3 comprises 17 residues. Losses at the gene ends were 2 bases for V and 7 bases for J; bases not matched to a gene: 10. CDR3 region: CASSQNVLAGGENTQYF. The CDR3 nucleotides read TGTGCCAGCAGCCAAAACGTACTAGCGGGAGGCGAGAATACGCAGTATTTT.

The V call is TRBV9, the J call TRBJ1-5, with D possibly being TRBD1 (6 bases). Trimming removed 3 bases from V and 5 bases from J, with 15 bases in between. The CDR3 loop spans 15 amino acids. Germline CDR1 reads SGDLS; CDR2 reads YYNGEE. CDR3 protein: CASSAGDSGDQPQHF. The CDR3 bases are TGTGCCAGCAGCGCAGGGGACTCAGGGGATCAGCCCCAGCATTTT.

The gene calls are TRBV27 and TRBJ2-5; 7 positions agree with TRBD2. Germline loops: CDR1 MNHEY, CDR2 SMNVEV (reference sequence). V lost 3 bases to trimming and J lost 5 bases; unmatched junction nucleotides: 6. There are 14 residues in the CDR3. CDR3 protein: CASSFSGQVETQYF. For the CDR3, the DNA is TGTGCCAGCAGTTTTAGCGGGCAGGTTGAGACCCAGTACTTC.

CDR3 in DNA: TGTGCCAGCAGCTTAGGGACTTCGGGGTCAGCTCTCTATGGCTACACCTTC. The encoded protein is CASSLGTSGSALYGYTF. The chain uses TRBV7-6 and TRBJ1-2; D call uncertain. This CDR3 region has 17 residues. V was cut by 1 base and J by 4 bases, with 19 bases left in between. Germline V gene lookup returns CDR1 SGHVS and CDR2 FNYEAQ.

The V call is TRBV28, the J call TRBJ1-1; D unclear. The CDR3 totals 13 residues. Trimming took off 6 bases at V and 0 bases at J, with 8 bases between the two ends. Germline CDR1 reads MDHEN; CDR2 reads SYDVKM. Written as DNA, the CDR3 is TGTGCCAGCAGCATCGGAATGAACACTGAAGCTTTCTTT. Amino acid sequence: CASSIGMNTEAFF.

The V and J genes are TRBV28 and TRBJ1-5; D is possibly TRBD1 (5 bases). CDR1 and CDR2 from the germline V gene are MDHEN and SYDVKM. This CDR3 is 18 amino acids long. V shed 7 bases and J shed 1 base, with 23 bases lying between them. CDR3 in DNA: TGTGCCAGCATCGGGGGGGACTACAACCTGGGCAGCAATCAGCCCCAGCATTTT. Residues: CASIGGDYNLGSNQPQHF.

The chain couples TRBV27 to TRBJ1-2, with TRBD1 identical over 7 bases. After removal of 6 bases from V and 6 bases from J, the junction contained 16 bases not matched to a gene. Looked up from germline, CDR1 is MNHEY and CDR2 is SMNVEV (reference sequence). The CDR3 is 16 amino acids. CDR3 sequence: CASSPGTTGARNGYTF. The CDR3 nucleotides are TGTGCCAGCAGCCCCGGAACAACAGGGGCAAGGAATGGCTACACCTTC.

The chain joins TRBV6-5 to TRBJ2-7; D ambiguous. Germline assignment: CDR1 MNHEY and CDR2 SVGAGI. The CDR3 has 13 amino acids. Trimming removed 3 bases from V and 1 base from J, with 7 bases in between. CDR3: CASSYGGSYEQYF. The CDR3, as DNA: TGTGCCAGCAGTTATGGCGGATCCTACGAGCAGTACTTC.

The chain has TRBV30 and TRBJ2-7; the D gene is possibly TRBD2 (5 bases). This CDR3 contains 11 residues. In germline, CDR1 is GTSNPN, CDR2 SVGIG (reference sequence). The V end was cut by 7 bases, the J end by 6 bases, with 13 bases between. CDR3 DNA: TGTGCCTTCGGTCGGACTGGCGAGCAGTACTTC. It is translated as CAFGRTGEQYF.

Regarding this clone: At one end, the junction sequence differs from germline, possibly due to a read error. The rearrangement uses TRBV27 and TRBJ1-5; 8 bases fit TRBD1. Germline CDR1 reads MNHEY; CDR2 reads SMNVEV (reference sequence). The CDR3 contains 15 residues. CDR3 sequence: CASSLSNRGDQPQHF. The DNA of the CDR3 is TGTGCCAGCAGTCTATCCAACAGGGGGGACCAGCCCCAGCATTTT.

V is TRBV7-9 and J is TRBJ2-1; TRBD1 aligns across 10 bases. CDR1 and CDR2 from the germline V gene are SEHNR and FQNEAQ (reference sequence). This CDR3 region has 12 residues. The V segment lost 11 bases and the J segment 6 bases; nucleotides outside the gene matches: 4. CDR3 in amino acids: CAGQGVVNEQFF. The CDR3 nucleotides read TGTGCCGGACAGGGGGTCGTCAATGAGCAGTTCTTC.

The CDR3 sequence: CAWSRQAGRYEQYF. The CDR3 region has the DNA TGTGCCTGGAGCCGCCAAGCGGGACGGTACGAGCAGTACTTC. The chain couples TRBV30 to TRBJ2-7; 7 nucleotides agree with TRBD2. The CDR3 totals 14 residues. Looked up from germline, CDR1 is GTSNPN and CDR2 is SVGIG (reference sequence). Germline trimming cut 3 bases from V and 4 bases from J; bases unmatched to any gene: 9.

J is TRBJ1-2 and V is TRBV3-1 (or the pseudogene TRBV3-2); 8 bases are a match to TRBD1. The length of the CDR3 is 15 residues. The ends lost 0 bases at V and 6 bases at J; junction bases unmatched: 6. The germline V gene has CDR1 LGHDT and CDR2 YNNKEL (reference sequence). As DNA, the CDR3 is TGTGCCAGCAGCCAAGAGGACAGGGATATGAATGGCTACACCTTC. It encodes CASSQEDRDMNGYTF.